The 28 T cell receptor beta chains below come from one sample, sequenced in a study of regulatory T cells in long-lasting Graves disease. The time point: newly diagnosed GD, antithyroid drugs for less than 3 months. The TCR library was made from RNA extracted from PBMCs. Arm-PCR of CDR3 regions and iRepertoire HTBI primers were the basis on which TCR beta libraries were built. TCRdb reanalysed the multiplex PCR reads using MiXCR and keeps one entry per CDR3 protein. The sample carries a few hundred thousand distinct CDR3 sequences, 12% recorded once. The data also belong to a second study, concerning T cells in Graves' hyperthyroidism and ophthalmopathy.

This material consisted of peripheral blood mononuclear cells (PBMCs), taken at new diagnosis, from a patient treated with antithyroid drugs. The receptors originated from a woman aged 18-35 years with Graves disease.

This clonotype was counted between two and nine times. The rearrangement uses TRBV15 and TRBJ1-4; 8 bases line up with TRBD1. V lost 5 bases and J lost 8; bases outside the gene matches: 13. Germline V gene lookup returns CDR1 LNHNV and CDR2 YYDKDF (reference sequence). This CDR3 spans 16 amino acids. This chain's CDR3 is CATSANSGTGGEKLFF. The CDR3 DNA follows: TGTGCCACCAGCGCAAACTCCGGGACAGGAGGGGAAAAACTGTTTTTT.

This clonotype was seen repeatedly, ten times or more. The chain is built from TRBV18 and TRBJ1-2; D call uncertain. In germline, CDR1 is KGHSH, CDR2 LQKENI. The V end was cut by 3 bases, the J end by 7 bases, with 18 bases between. This CDR3 region has 15 residues. In nucleotides, the CDR3 is TGTGCCAGCTCACCTCCGGCCAGGCTGGATGGTGGCTACACCTTC. Its protein product is CASSPPARLDGGYTF.

This clonotype was counted many times. The V and J genes are TRBV12-3 or TRBV12-4 and TRBJ2-5; 9 bases line up with TRBD1. The V segment lost 5 bases and the J segment 1 base; nucleotides outside the gene matches: 2. This CDR3 comprises 14 residues. CDR3 nucleotides: TGTGCCAGCAGTAGACAGGGGGGCCAAGAGACCCAGTACTTC. This gives the protein CASSRQGGQETQYF.

The chain recombines TRBV2 with TRBJ2-5; 10 bases align to TRBD2. The CDR3 sequence is 17 residues long. Germline values: CDR1 SNHLY, CDR2 FYNNEI. V lost 3 bases to trimming and J lost 2 bases; unmatched junction nucleotides: 9. The DNA of the CDR3 is TGTGCCAGCAGTGAGGGTAGCGGGGGGCCATCTCAAGAGACCCAGTACTTC. Encoded protein: CASSEGSGGPSQETQYF.

About this clonotype itself: An end of the junction does not agree with germline; a read error may underlie this. This rearrangement joins TRBV20-1 to TRBJ2-2, with TRBD2 matching 13 bases. From germline, CDR1 is DFQATT and CDR2 SNEGSKA (reference sequence). The CDR3 runs to 20 residues. In nucleotides, the CDR3 is TGCAGTGCTAGAGATTTCGGACTAGCGGGAGTGCCATACATAAACGGGGAGTTGTTTTTT. It encodes CSARDFGLAGVPYINGELFF.

V is TRBV2 and J is TRBJ2-5; 11 nucleotides match TRBD2. V lost 6 bases, J lost 1 base, and 16 bases stayed unmatched. Germline CDR1 is SNHLY and CDR2 is FYNNEI. The CDR3 has 19 amino acids. CDR3 protein: CASSKIGDSGTSGQETQYF. As DNA, the CDR3 is TGTGCCAGCAGCAAAATTGGGGATTCCGGGACTAGCGGCCAAGAGACCCAGTACTTC.

This clonotype has at least ten counts. This chain joins TRBV28 and TRBJ2-2, with D tentatively TRBD1 (5 bases). Germline V gives CDR1 MDHEN, CDR2 SYDVKM. CDR3 length equals 19 residues. The V end lost 6 bases, the J end lost 0 bases, and 23 bases lay between the germline ends. CDR3 nucleotide sequence: TGTGCCAGCAGCCTCTCTCTGGACACGACTCCTCCGAACACCGGGGAGCTGTTTTTT. As protein: CASSLSLDTTPPNTGELFF.

At least ten counts were recorded for this clonotype. The chain couples TRBV20-1 to TRBJ1-2; a weak D match, TRBD1 (5 bases). V gave up 0 bases and J gave up 4 bases, with 15 bases separating them. This CDR3 region has 15 residues. Germline CDR1 is DFQATT and CDR2 is SNEGSKA (reference sequence). CDR3 sequence (DNA): TGCAGTGCTAGAGATGGGGCCAAACCGATCTATGGCTACACCTTC. It translates to CSARDGAKPIYGYTF.

This clonotype was seen more than once but under ten times. A single base separates this from a much larger clone, so it may be a read error. As DNA, the CDR3 is TGTGCCTGCAGCTTATTAGGGCTCGGTATCCCCTACAATGAGCAGTTCTTC. Protein product: CACSLLGLGIPYNEQFF. The V and J genes are TRBV11-1 and TRBJ2-1, with D uncertain. There are 17 residues in the CDR3. Germline CDR1 SGHAT, CDR2 FQDESV (reference sequence).

The genes are TRBV25-1 and TRBJ1-6, with no clear D. CDR1 and CDR2 (germline): MGHDK, SYGVNS. V was pared by 2 bases and J by 4 bases, with 9 bases between. CDR3 length: 15 residues. The CDR3 nucleotides are TGTGCCAGCAGTGAAATCAGCCGGTATAATTCACCCCTCCACTTT. This sequence encodes CASSEISRYNSPLHF.

At least ten counts were recorded for this clonotype. This chain connects TRBV7-9 to TRBJ1-2; no clear D gene. CDR1 SEHNR and CDR2 FQNEAQ come from the germline V gene (reference sequence). V lost 2 bases and J lost 0, with 10 bases in between. The CDR3 length is 15 residues. Here the CDR3 reads CASSLLGPANYGYTF. CDR3 coding DNA: TGTGCCAGCAGCTTATTAGGCCCCGCTAACTATGGCTACACCTTC.

This clonotype was detected many times. The chain is built from TRBV7-8 and TRBJ2-7, with 7 bases identical to TRBD1. Germline-derived CDR1 and CDR2 are SGHVS and FQNEAQ. The CDR3 has 15 residues. V lost 1 base and J lost 2; bases outside the gene matches: 5. The DNA of the CDR3 is TGTGCCAGCAGCTTAGACCCCCAGGGGGCCTACGAGCAGTACTTC. It is translated as CASSLDPQGAYEQYF. The variable domain in full, completed from reference TRBV7-8 and TRBJ2-7, reads GAGVSQSPRYKVAKRGQDVALRCDPISGHVSLFWYQQALGQGPEFLTYFQNEAQLDKSGLPSDRFFAERPEGSVSTLKIQRTQQEDSAVYLCASSLDPQGAYEQYFGPGTRLTVT.

The V and J genes are TRBV19 and TRBJ2-7; unclear D gene. V lost 4 bases, J lost 0 bases, and 7 bases lay in between. CDR3 length equals 13 residues. Germline V CDR1 and CDR2: LNHDA, SQIVND (reference sequence). The CDR3 DNA reads as TGTGCCAGTAGTAACCCTCCCTCCTACGAGCAGTACTTC. Amino acid sequence: CASSNPPSYEQYF.

This clonotype has a count of ten or more. For the CDR3, the DNA is TGTGCCAGCAGTGGCTTGGTTGCCACTGAAGCTTTCTTT. Protein: CASSGLVATEAFF. The rearrangement joins TRBV2 to TRBJ1-1; no definite D call. Trimming took off 4 bases at V and 4 bases at J, with 10 bases between the two ends. The CDR3 is made up of 13 amino acids. Germline V gene lookup returns CDR1 SNHLY and CDR2 FYNNEI.

This clonotype has a count of ten or more. V gene TRBV28 combines with J gene TRBJ2-1; D is possibly TRBD2 (6 bases). This CDR3 comprises 15 residues. Germline CDR1 and CDR2: MDHEN and SYDVKM. V shed 6 bases and J shed 4 bases, with 16 bases lying between them. The CDR3 nucleotides read TGTGCCAGCAGCTCGGGCGGGGTAGGGTACAATGAGCAGTTCTTC. This translates into CASSSGGVGYNEQFF.

This clonotype was seen a handful of times. This sequence joins TRBV19 and TRBJ2-7; D may be TRBD2 (7 bases). CDR1 and CDR2 (germline): LNHDA, SQIVND (reference sequence). The CDR3 consists of 15 residues. V was clipped by 5 bases and J by 3 bases, with 17 bases between them. CDR3 loop: CASSLPGGRNYEQYV. CDR3 bases: TGTGCCAGTAGTCTCCCGGGGGGCCGAAACTACGAGCAGTACGTC.

This clonotype was counted at least ten times. The CDR3 DNA is TGTGCCAGCAGTTACGGCCACCTGATAGCGGGCGGGGCACAAGAGACCCAGTACTTC. It specifies CASSYGHLIAGGAQETQYF. V gene TRBV6-2 or TRBV6-3 combines with J gene TRBJ2-5, with 7 nucleotides matching TRBD2. This CDR3 has 19 residues. Germline V gene sequence: CDR1 MNHEY, CDR2 SVGEGT. V trimming: 2 bases; J trimming: 2 bases; junction bases outside the gene matches: 17.

Only a few counts were recorded for this clonotype. The V gene is TRBV7-9, the J gene TRBJ1-2; D is unclear. The CDR3 has 14 residues. V lost 5 bases, J lost 8 bases, and 18 bases lay in between. Per germline, CDR1 SEHNR and CDR2 FQNEAQ (reference sequence). This CDR3 is CASSPTFILAGYTF. In DNA form, the CDR3 reads TGTGCCAGCAGCCCGACGTTCATTCTAGCGGGCTACACCTTC.

In its sample, this clonotype was seen many times. The rearrangement links TRBV12-3 or TRBV12-4 to TRBJ1-2, with a possible D match to TRBD1 (5 bases). Trimming left V 8 bases short and J 3 bases short, with 37 bases between. The CDR3 is 21 amino acids. The CDR3 here is CASHGLTGADSWDLLYYGYTF. The DNA of the CDR3 is TGTGCCAGCCATGGGTTGACCGGGGCTGATTCTTGGGACCTTCTATACTATGGCTACACCTTC.

This clonotype was counted many times. The rearrangement uses TRBV5-1 and TRBJ1-1; D is undetermined. Deletions cut 4 bases from V and 1 base from J, with 8 bases between. Germline CDR1 and CDR2: SGHRS and YFSETQ. CDR3 length: 13 amino acids. CDR3 residues: CASSAGSNTEAFF. CDR3 bases: TGCGCCAGCAGCGCGGGATCGAACACTGAAGCTTTCTTT.

This clonotype was counted at least ten times. This chain uses TRBV10-3 with TRBJ2-1, with unresolved D. Trimming shortened V by 2 bases and J by 4 bases, and 18 bases separated the two germline ends. The CDR3 loop spans 17 amino acids. Germline CDR1 reads ENHRY; CDR2 reads SYGVKD. CDR3 residues: CAISETERGWVYNEQFF. The DNA for the CDR3 is TGTGCCATCAGTGAGACCGAACGCGGTTGGGTGTACAATGAGCAGTTCTTC.

This clonotype has a count of ten or more. Here the CDR3 reads CSAEASSGGAYVETQYF. As DNA, the CDR3 is TGCAGTGCTGAGGCATCGAGCGGGGGGGCTTACGTAGAGACCCAGTACTTC. The V call is TRBV20-1, the J call TRBJ2-5; 10 nucleotides line up with TRBD2. The CDR3 has 17 amino acids. J lost 4 bases, V lost 5 bases, and 16 bases had no gene match. Germline CDR1 and CDR2: DFQATT and SNEGSKA (reference sequence).

This clonotype was observed many times. The chain carries TRBV7-3 and TRBJ2-2; 7 nucleotides line up with TRBD2. The CDR3 is made up of 15 amino acids. V shed 0 bases and J 6 bases; nucleotides not matched to a gene: 4. Germline lookup yields CDR1 SGHTA and CDR2 FQGTGA. DNA of the CDR3: TGTGCCAGCAGCTTAACGGGAGGGGCCTCCGGGGAGCTGTTTTTT. This sequence encodes CASSLTGGASGELFF.

This chain connects TRBV11-3 to TRBJ2-2, with 8 bases aligning to TRBD1. The CDR3 sequence is 14 residues long. CDR1 SGHNT and CDR2 YENEEA come from the germline V gene. J gave up 5 bases and V 5 bases, and 4 bases lay outside the gene matches. CDR3 in amino acids: CASSGTGGTGELFF. DNA of the CDR3: TGTGCCAGCAGCGGGACAGGAGGAACCGGGGAGCTGTTTTTT.

In its sample, this clonotype was seen many times. The genes are TRBV18 and TRBJ2-7; TRBD2 agrees at 11 bases. V was pared by 4 bases and J by 2 bases, with 4 bases of the junction left unmatched. The CDR3 has 15 residues. Looked up from germline, CDR1 is KGHSH and CDR2 is LQKENI. This chain's CDR3 is CASSLTSGGPYEQYV. As DNA, the CDR3 is TGTGCCAGCTCACTTACTAGCGGGGGACCCTACGAGCAGTACGTC.

This clonotype has at least ten counts. The V call is TRBV20-1, the J call TRBJ2-7; a weak D match, TRBD2 (6 bases). This CDR3 contains 13 residues. The V and J ends lost 1 base and 3 bases respectively, with 10 bases between them. Per the germline V gene, CDR1 is DFQATT and CDR2 is SNEGSKA (reference sequence). Here the CDR3 DNA reads TGCAGTGCTAGAGTGGGTAGCGGCTACGAGCAGTACTTC. Translating it yields CSARVGSGYEQYF.

This sequence joins TRBV25-1 and TRBJ2-3, with D perhaps TRBD2 (5 bases). Trimming removed 4 bases from V and 5 bases from J, with 10 bases in between. Germline V lookup: CDR1 MGHDK, CDR2 SYGVNS. The CDR3 extends over 13 amino acids. The CDR3 nucleotides are TGTGCCAGCAGTGCCCTACTAGAAGATACGCAGTATTTT. Its protein product is CASSALLEDTQYF.

J is TRBJ1-1 and V is TRBV15, with no clear D. The CDR3 covers 14 residues. V gave up 2 bases and J gave up 1 base, with 8 bases separating them. Germline V gene sequence: CDR1 LNHNV, CDR2 YYDKDF (reference sequence). The CDR3 reads CATSRPNSNTEAFF. The CDR3 DNA sequence: TGTGCCACCAGCAGACCTAACTCGAACACTGAAGCTTTCTTT.